These T cell receptor beta chains were read from a single sample in a study of cytomegalovirus exposure and HLA in healthy donors. The table came from immunoSEQ multiplex PCR; TCRdb's copy has only in-frame clones and leaves some out. The table records roughly 82,000 clones, 55% to 85% of them present only once. The specimen was PBMCs. The source of these receptors is a woman in her thirties or forties in good health and CMV-seropositive. CDR3s include the opening cysteine and the closing phenylalanine or tryptophan. D genes are given only for firm matches. Size is omitted from some rows. Given values are once, few, many or a class for expanded clones.

v_call	j_call	d_call	clone_size	cdr3_nt	cdr3_aa
TRBV4-3	TRBJ1-2	TRBD1	once	TGCGCCAGCAGCCAAGGACAGGGGATGTCAGTGTCCTATGGCTACACCTTC	CASSQGQGMSVSYGYTF
TRBV7-9	TRBJ2-7	TRBD1	-	TGTGCCAGCAGCTCCCAGACAGGGATTCCCTACGAGCAGTACTTC	CASSSQTGIPYEQYF
TRBV6-6	TRBJ2-7	-	once	TGTGCCAGCAGTTACACGGGGTACGAGCAGTACTTC	CASSYTGYEQYF
TRBV7-9	TRBJ1-4	-	-	TGTGCCAGCAGTCTCGACAGTGTAAAACTGTTTTTT	CASSLDSVKLFF
TRBV5-1	TRBJ1-2	TRBD1	-	TGCGCCAGCAGCCCCAGACAGGGAATAGGCTACACCTTC	CASSPRQGIGYTF
TRBV5-4	TRBJ2-5	TRBD1	-	TGTGCCAGCAGCTTCGACAGGGCAGAGACCCAGTACTTC	CASSFDRAETQYF
TRBV30	TRBJ2-1	TRBD2	-	TGTGCCTGGAGTGTATCTAGCGGGGGGGTAAATGAGCAGTTCTTC	CAWSVSSGGVNEQFF
TRBV6-6	TRBJ1-1	TRBD1	-	TGTGCCAGCAGTTTCAGCCCTACAGGGGGCGGTACTGAAGCTTTCTTT	CASSFSPTGGGTEAFF
TRBV30	TRBJ2-1	-	-	TGTGCCTGGAGTGATCGACCTCGCGGTGAGCAGTTCTTC	CAWSDRPRGEQFF
TRBV16	TRBJ1-4	-	-	TGTGCCAGCAGCCAAAATAGTGAAAAACTGTTTTTT	CASSQNSEKLFF
TRBV10-2	TRBJ1-5	-	-	TGCGCCAGTGGGAGGGGGGATCAGCCCCAGCATTTT	CASGRGDQPQHF
TRBV19	TRBJ1-2	TRBD1	-	TGTGCCACCGAGGGCTGGAGACAGGGCTATGGCTACACCTTC	CATEGWRQGYGYTF
TRBV25-1	TRBJ1-4	-	-	TGTGCCTACGGATGGGGGGAGTGGGGTGAAAAACTGTTTTTT	CAYGWGEWGEKLFF
TRBV4-1	TRBJ1-4	-	-	TGCGCCAGCAGCCAAGATAGTGAAGGGGTAGAAGAAAAACTGTTTTTT	CASSQDSEGVEEKLFF
TRBV5-1	TRBJ1-3	TRBD1	-	TGCGCCAGCAGCTTGGAGACAAGACAGGGAGCCTCTGGAAACACCATATATTTT	CASSLETRQGASGNTIYF
TRBV18	TRBJ2-7	TRBD2	-	TGTGCCAGCTCACCAACGACTAGCGGGAATGGCGAGCAGTACTTC	CASSPTTSGNGEQYF
TRBV5-6	TRBJ2-3	TRBD2	-	TGTGCCAGCAGCATTCAAGGCCGCGGGAGAGGGTCTAGCACAGATACGCAGTATTTT	CASSIQGRGRGSSTDTQYF
TRBV11-2	TRBJ2-7	TRBD1	-	TGTGCCAGCAGACAAGAAGACAGGGGGCAAGGGCAGTACTTC	CASRQEDRGQGQYF
TRBV29-1	TRBJ1-3	-	-	TGCAGCGTCACCAGCTCTGGAAACACCATATATTTT	CSVTSSGNTIYF
TRBV5-4	TRBJ2-7	TRBD2	-	TGTGCCAGCAGCTTTTTTTCCGGCGGGGGGACCTCTGGGCAGTACTTC	CASSFFSGGGTSGQYF
TRBV5-8	TRBJ2-7	-	-	TGTGCCAGCAGCTTTGGCACGCAACCTCCTTACGAGCAGTACTTC	CASSFGTQPPYEQYF
TRBV2	TRBJ2-5	TRBD2	-	TGTGCCAGCAGGTTCGGGGGGGGAGAGACCCAGTACTTC	CASRFGGGETQYF